A single TCR beta chain is shown here with its context. Here immunoSEQ multiplex PCR was the method, and the copy in TCRdb shows in-frame clones only, minus some. This repertoire shows 350,000 or so clones, roughly 86% found once; its top ten account for approximately 0.93%. The data were obtained in a study of blood T cell repertoires in COVID-19. In the study overall: Acute-phase and convalescent COVID-19 samples originated in the United States, Italy and Spain. In each case, the material was cDNA or gDNA derived from T cells, B-cell-depleted T cells, or PBMCs.

The V end lost 4 bases, the J end lost 7 bases, and 17 bases lay between the germline ends. The CDR3 sequence is 13 residues long. Per germline, CDR1 SQVTM and CDR2 ANQGSEA. Material: PBMCs or T cells enriched from blood (not recorded which). This clonotype was sampled from a woman aged 25-40 years who had been exposed to COVID-19. V and J are TRBV29-1 and TRBJ2-7; D may be TRBD2 (7 bases). The CDR3 protein is CSVAIRGAEEQYF. CDR3 nucleotide sequence: TGCAGCGTTGCGATACGGGGGGCTGAAGAGCAGTACTTC.